Listed below are T cell receptor beta chains from one sample, sequenced in a study of cytomegalovirus exposure and HLA in healthy donors. The method was immunoSEQ multiplex PCR; TCRdb's version includes in-frame clones alone and lacks a portion of them. The repertoire holds some 120,000 clones, with roughly 9% as singletons. Sequenced material: PBMCs. The receptors shown here come from a man aged 25-45 years in good health and CMV-seronegative. CDR3s include the opening cysteine and the closing phenylalanine or tryptophan. Fields, in order: clone size, J gene, V gene, D gene, CDR3 protein, CDR3 DNA. The D gene is left open where the match is weak. Expanded clones are given a class, and other clones once, few, many or no size at all.

>NA|TRBJ1-4|TRBV19|TRBD1
CASSILTGYNEKLFF
TGTGCCAGTAGTATTTTGACAGGGTATAATGAAAAACTGTTTTTT
>NA|TRBJ2-3|TRBV14|NA
CASSQVLGLDTQYF
TGTGCCAGCAGCCAAGTCCTGGGCCTCGACACGCAGTATTTT
>few|TRBJ2-1|TRBV9|NA
CASSDRERNNEQFF
TGTGCCAGCAGCGACCGGGAACGGAACAATGAGCAGTTCTTC
>NA|TRBJ1-4|TRBV6-5|NA
CASSLTGGNEKLFF
TGTGCCAGCAGTTTAACGGGAGGTAATGAAAAACTGTTTTTT
>NA|TRBJ2-1|TRBV19|NA
CASSPITLATRYNEQFF
TGTGCCAGTAGTCCAATTACGCTAGCGACCAGGTACAATGAGCAGTTCTTC
>NA|TRBJ2-1|TRBV7-2|TRBD2
CASSLDGGEYNEQFF
TGTGCCAGCAGCTTAGACGGGGGGGAGTACAATGAGCAGTTCTTC
>NA|TRBJ1-5|TRBV7-9|NA
CASSFETGNQPQHF
TGTGCCAGCAGCTTTGAAACGGGCAATCAGCCCCAGCATTTT
>few|TRBJ2-7|TRBV9|TRBD2
CASSVGEGYEQYF
TGTGCCAGCAGCGTAGGGGAGGGATACGAGCAGTACTTC
>few|TRBJ1-1|TRBV2|NA
CASAFGVNTEAFF
TGTGCCAGCGCCTTCGGGGTGAACACTGAAGCTTTCTTT
>few|TRBJ2-7|TRBV6-1|NA
CASRTTGREQYF
TGTGCCAGCAGAACCACAGGGCGCGAGCAGTACTTC
>NA|TRBJ2-7|TRBV9|TRBD1
CASSRDPGQSYEQYF
TGTGCCAGCAGCCGTGATCCGGGACAGTCCTACGAGCAGTACTTC
>NA|TRBJ2-7|TRBV5-8|TRBD1
CASSLGTGDTYEQYF
TGTGCCAGCAGCTTGGGGACAGGGGATACCTACGAGCAGTACTTC
>NA|TRBJ2-2|TRBV7-9|NA
CASSLTGLSTGELFF
TGTGCCAGCAGCTTAACAGGGTTGAGCACCGGGGAGCTGTTTTTT
>NA|TRBJ1-2|TRBV6-5|TRBD1
CASSYGGTGSGYTF
TGTGCCAGCAGTTACGGAGGGACAGGGAGTGGCTACACCTTC
>NA|TRBJ2-2|TRBV30|TRBD1
CAWSTGAGELFF
TGTGCCTGGAGCACAGGGGCCGGGGAGCTGTTTTTT